The present T cell receptor (beta chain) was sequenced within a study of post-analysis software for immune sequencing data (dated by TCRdb to the mid-2010s). A note on the overall study: Relapsing-remitting, secondary progressive and progressive-relapsing multiple sclerosis were recorded as disease courses, and subtype annotation was lacking for some patients. The multiple sclerosis patient repertoires were compared with 10 to 12 previously published healthy control repertoires from donors aged about 6 to 26 years. A subset of samples was prepared in parallel using single-end sample barcoding, then pooled and co-amplified after Illumina adapter ligation. General study outcomes and caveats: Direct clustering with F measure revealed strong co-clustering of samples prepared in the same batch, which led to a batch-effect correction. Significantly lower normalized Chao1 diversity was found in multiple sclerosis patients than in controls, suggesting substantial peripheral T-cell clonal expansion. The control group was slightly older than the multiple sclerosis patient group.

Comments on this clonotype: It has no known antigen specificity. It has no much larger one-base neighbor in the sample; base qualities were not kept.

To demonstrate the VDJtools post-analysis software, TCR beta repertoires were profiled from the peripheral blood of about 13 young patients with multiple sclerosis. The multiple sclerosis patients were children and adolescents ranging in age from about 6 to 17 years. The method behind the library was PCR. Instrument on record: Illumina HiSeq 2500. To reduce PCR and sequencing biases, unique molecular identifiers were built into the TCR beta cDNA libraries. Every 1 to 10 million input T cells yielded around 500,000 cDNA molecules, meaning each molecule approximated one T cell. The patient libraries were prepared and sequenced with the same protocol used for the earlier healthy control dataset. Within a given batch, samples were prepared together, multiplexed and sequenced on the same HiSeq lane. Regarding the original processing steps: MIGEC was used to process the raw barcoded reads, and molecular identifier groups with only a single read were discarded before consensus assembly and CDR3 extraction. Clonotype tables were post-analysed with VDJtools, and diversity was normalized by down-sampling all datasets to the smallest sample size. To correct batch-related cross-sample contamination, repertoire overlap clustering matched CDR3 amino acid sequences but not nucleotide sequences. The public reads were quality trimmed at Q25 with fastp and then assembled into clones with MiXCR by TCRdb, keeping productive beta chains. Entries that share a CDR3 protein sequence are merged under the most common genes and DNA. The V and J calls were determined by TCRdb, not by the authors. The sample table records more than 500,000 distinct CDR3 sequences; 34% of these occur just once. The top ten hold 4.5% to 7.5% of the sample.

The sequence came from a girl aged 2-17 years with multiple sclerosis. What was sequenced was blood.

The CDR3 loop reads CASSYPRTGENIQYF. The nucleotide sequence reads TGTGCCAGCAGTTACCCCCGGACAGGGGAGAACATTCAGTACTTC. The chain joins TRBV6-6 to TRBJ2-4, with TRBD1 identical over 9 junction bases. CDR1 and CDR2 were assigned from the germline V gene (reference sequence) as MNHNY and SVGAGI. The cysteine opens and the phenylalanine closes a CDR3 of 15 amino acids. Solely the CDR3 DNA is kept, with 45 bases framed from the first base. V has 2 bases trimmed and J has 7 bases trimmed; junction bases matching no gene number 6.